This T cell receptor beta chain came from a study of breast tumors, draining lymph nodes, adjacent tissues. This CDR3 spans 16 amino acids. Germline V lookup: CDR1 GTSNPN, CDR2 SVGIG (reference sequence). V lost 3 bases and J 9 bases, leaving 24 bases between the germline ends. Axillary draining lymph nodes of breast cancer patients supplied the node samples. TCRdb independently ran MiXCR on the multiplex PCR reads; one entry per CDR3 protein. The repertoire holds about 200,000 distinct CDR3 sequences, approximately 30% seen once, with over 4% in the top ten. This clonotype turned up a few times. The antigen is unknown. Study results and caveats: Compared with lymph nodes, tumors were less diverse; compared with nontumor tissue, more. Most tumor T cells seemingly derive from lymph node, then expand in tumor. Data only fit, rather than demonstrated, lymph node origin of most tumor T cells.

Sequenced sample: axillary lymph node tissue. The sequence was obtained from a female donor with breast cancer. Some clones in this sample may be carry-over from other donors' samples. The J gene is TRBJ2-1, the V gene TRBV30; no clear D gene. CDR3 residues: CAWSAAPSLLLLEQFF. The CDR3 nucleotides read TGTGCCTGGAGCGCAGCCCCCAGTCTGCTGTTACTTGAGCAGTTCTTC.